The T cell receptor beta chain described here comes from a study of Graves' ophthalmopathy and Graves' hyperthyroidism. General study points: The authors also found most expanded thyroid clonotypes above 0.001 frequency in blood.

The CDR3 consists of 15 residues. Trimming removed 1 base from V and 0 bases from J, with 7 bases in between. Germline V lookup: CDR1 SGHTA, CDR2 FQGNSA. The table lists this clonotype with many counts. Its antigen is as yet unknown. The sequenced template was RNA, covering the TCR beta CDR3 region. First-round RT-PCR with HTBI primers preceded a second-round multiplex PCR. TCRdb re-analysed the multiplex PCR reads in MiXCR, keeping a single row per CDR3 protein. The sample contains about 620,000 distinct CDR3 sequences, 20% to 25% of which appear only once. Where ophthalmopathy was absent within 18 months of follow-up, hyperthyroidism was stable. The authors isolated PBMCs from 8 to 10 ml of fresh peripheral blood.

The specimen sequenced was peripheral blood. The gene calls are TRBV7-2 and TRBJ1-3; no clear D. The receptor was derived from a young woman with stable Graves' hyperthyroidism. Some clones in this sample may be carry-over from other donors' samples. The CDR3 DNA follows: TGTGCCAGCAGCTTAGGGCAGCTCTCTGGAAACACCATATATTTT. Amino acids: CASSLGQLSGNTIYF. Using reference TRBV7-2 and TRBJ1-3 for the parts outside the CDR3, the full variable domain is GAGVSQSPSNKVTEKGKDVELRCDPISGHTALYWYRQSLGQGLEFLIYFQGNSAPDKSGLPSDRFSAERTGGSVSTLTIQRTQQEDSAVYLCASSLGQLSGNTIYFGEGSWLTVV.